The 18 T cell receptor beta chains listed next were all sequenced from one sample in a study of vaccination effects on CD4 cells after COVID-19. No antigen has been assigned to these receptors. Sequencing in the ViraFEST assay came after antigen-specific CD4+ T cells had been expanded with viral peptide pools, which were used to stimulate PBMC. Following 10 days of culture, CD4+ T cells were isolated. People in the vaccine group had not been infected with SARS-CoV-2 before, and their nucleocapsid antibodies were negative. Profiling relied on immunoSEQ multiplex PCR, and the TCRdb table lists in-frame clones only, not all of them. The table has about 73,000 clones, about four fifths seen once. Sample: CD4+ T cells from PBMCs cultured with HCoV-NL63 spike peptides, taken before COVID-19 vaccination. The receptor set was obtained from a human donor who received a COVID-19 vaccine.

J is TRBJ2-1 and V is TRBV10-3; 10 nucleotides line up with TRBD1. This CDR3 has 14 residues. Germline-derived CDR1 and CDR2 are ENHRY and SYGVKD. The V segment lost 9 bases and the J segment 6 bases; nucleotides outside the gene matches: 8. As DNA, the CDR3 is TGTGCCATAGCCTGGGACAGGGGCCTCAATGAGCAGTTCTTC. It encodes CAIAWDRGLNEQFF.

This rearrangement joins TRBV5-1 to TRBJ2-3; D uncertain. V was pared by 1 base and J by 6 bases, with 6 bases between. The CDR3 sequence is 12 residues long. Looked up from germline, CDR1 is SGHRS and CDR2 is YFSETQ. CDR3 bases: TGCGCCAGCAGCTTGCCCCGGGATACGCAGTATTTT. It codes for CASSLPRDTQYF.

This chain uses TRBV6-5 with TRBJ2-3, with a weak D call TRBD2 (5 bases). Trimming took off 6 bases at V and 5 bases at J, with 15 bases between the two ends. Germline loops: CDR1 MNHEY, CDR2 SVGAGI. CDR3 length equals 14 residues. In DNA, the CDR3 is TGTGCCAGCAGACCGGCCAGCGGAGGAGATACGCAGTATTTT. Protein: CASRPASGGDTQYF.

This clone was detected only a few times. The CDR3 loop is CASSLRGRNTGELFF. In DNA, the CDR3 is TGTGCCAGCAGCTTAAGGGGGAGGAACACCGGGGAGCTGTTTTTT. The chain has TRBV11-2 and TRBJ2-2; weak D call: TRBD1 (6 bases). This CDR3 is 15 amino acids long. V dropped 2 bases and J dropped 1 base, with 8 bases sitting between them. Germline V gives CDR1 SGHAT, CDR2 FQNNGV.

V is TRBV6-5 and J is TRBJ1-1; 8 bases are shared with TRBD1. The germline CDR1 and CDR2 sequences are MNHEY and SVGAGI. J lost 6 bases, V lost 8 bases, and 11 bases had no gene match. The CDR3 is 14 amino acids. In DNA, the CDR3 is TGTGCCAGCCTTAGGCGCAGGGGGCTTCCTGAAGCTTTCTTT. This translates into CASLRRRGLPEAFF.

V and J are TRBV10-3 and TRBJ2-3; no reliable D call. The CDR3 totals 11 residues. CDR1 and CDR2 (germline): ENHRY, SYGVKD. Trimming pared 8 bases from V and 3 bases from J, leaving 6 bases between. The CDR3 reads CAIAVTDTQYF. In nucleotides, the CDR3 is TGTGCCATCGCTGTTACAGATACGCAGTATTTT.

V gene TRBV10-2 combines with J gene TRBJ1-2, with a possible D match to TRBD1 (6 bases). Germline V gives CDR1 WSHSY, CDR2 SAAADI. The CDR3 is made up of 13 amino acids. Trimming left V 10 bases short and J 5 bases short, with 17 bases between. This chain's CDR3 is CATYDTGSYGYTF. In DNA, the CDR3 is TGCGCCACCTACGACACAGGGTCGTATGGCTACACCTTC.

The CDR3 loop is CASSYSRGNEQYV. CDR3 DNA sequence: TGTGCCAGCAGTTACTCGAGGGGTAACGAGCAGTACGTC. The chain joins TRBV6-6 to TRBJ2-7; D could derive from TRBD1 or TRBD2 (5 bases each). CDR3 length: 13 residues. Germline V gives CDR1 MNHNY, CDR2 SVGAGI (reference sequence). V was clipped by 0 bases and J by 5 bases, with 8 bases between them.

The chain recombines TRBV12-2 with TRBJ2-1; the table calls TRBD1, which could not be checked here. TRBV12-2 is reported as a pseudogene. CDR3 length: 9 amino acids. The CDR3 is CASRLSSFF. The CDR3 coding sequence is TGTGCAAGTCGCTTATCATCGTTCTTC.

The V call is TRBV24-1, the J call TRBJ2-1, with D tentatively TRBD1 (5 bases). Trimming removed 5 bases from V and 6 bases from J, with 13 bases in between. The CDR3 runs to 14 residues. Germline assignment: CDR1 KGHDR and CDR2 SFDVKD. DNA for the CDR3: TGTGCCACCAGTGGGGGCAGTCTCCCCAATGAGCAGTTCTTC. Translation gives CATSGGSLPNEQFF.

At least ten counts were recorded for this clone. The chain links TRBV2 to TRBJ1-5; 7 positions agree with TRBD1. The CDR3 has 13 amino acids. The ends lost 7 bases at V and 4 bases at J; junction bases unmatched: 4. Germline V lookup: CDR1 SNHLY, CDR2 FYNNEI. For the CDR3, the DNA is TGTGCCAGCACAGGGGGGGCGAATCAGCCCCAGCATTTT. It specifies CASTGGANQPQHF.

Only a few counts were recorded for this clone. This chain links TRBV5-6 with TRBJ1-2, with 8 bases aligning to TRBD1. CDR3 length: 15 residues. V was clipped by 4 bases and J by 5 bases; unmatched bases: 10. CDR1 is SGHDT and CDR2 is YYEEEE in the germline V gene. This CDR3 reads CASSPRTGSRYGYTF. CDR3 nucleotides: TGTGCCAGCAGCCCTAGGACAGGGAGTCGGTATGGCTACACCTTC.

This clone was seen more than once but under ten times. The chain links TRBV5-1 to TRBJ2-7; D call uncertain. CDR1 and CDR2 (germline): SGHRS, YFSETQ. Trimming stripped 0 bases from V and 4 bases from J, with 8 bases between. The CDR3 contains 13 residues. The CDR3 reads CASSLEGRYEQYV. The CDR3 DNA follows: TGCGCCAGCAGCTTGGAGGGCAGATACGAGCAGTACGTC.

This chain joins TRBV2 and TRBJ2-1; TRBD1 matches at 7 bases. CDR3 size: 13 residues. With V trimmed by 4 bases and J by 5 bases, 2 bases remained unmatched. From germline, CDR1 is SNHLY and CDR2 FYNNEI. The chain's CDR3 is CASSGQGNNEQFF. The CDR3 DNA follows: TGTGCCAGCAGTGGACAGGGCAACAATGAGCAGTTCTTC.

This clone was detected once. The chain employs TRBV2 and TRBJ1-6, with D tentatively TRBD1 (5 bases). The CDR3 has 15 amino acids. Trimming took 4 bases from V and 0 from J, leaving 7 bases between them. Germline V lookup: CDR1 SNHLY, CDR2 FYNNEI. The CDR3 reads CASSGDSSYNSPLHF. The CDR3, as DNA: TGTGCCAGCAGTGGTGACAGCTCCTATAATTCACCCCTCCACTTT.

The V gene is TRBV5-1, the J gene TRBJ1-1; D not resolved. V was clipped by 0 bases and J by 0 bases, with 6 bases between them. Germline V gene lookup returns CDR1 SGHRS and CDR2 YFSETQ. This CDR3 comprises 14 residues. The CDR3 DNA reads as TGCGCCAGCAGCTTGGACAGAATGAACACTGAAGCTTTCTTT. Translation gives CASSLDRMNTEAFF.

This clone was observed a single time. J is TRBJ1-2 and V is TRBV18; D perhaps matches TRBD1 (6 bases). Germline V lookup: CDR1 KGHSH, CDR2 LQKENI. Trimming cost V 6 bases and J 4 bases, with 15 bases left between them. The CDR3 contains 14 residues. DNA of the CDR3: TGTGCCAGCTCGATACAGACAGGAGGCTATGGCTACACCTTC. Translating gives CASSIQTGGYGYTF.

The chain carries TRBV11-2 and TRBJ2-2; 9 bases match TRBD1. The CDR3 is 15 amino acids. Looked up from germline, CDR1 is SGHAT and CDR2 is FQNNGV. V was clipped by 7 bases and J by 2 bases; unmatched bases: 5. The CDR3 spells CASTTTGGNTGELFF. The CDR3 bases are TGTGCCAGCACTACTACAGGGGGCAACACCGGGGAGCTGTTTTTT.